Here is one TCR beta chain with its context. What it binds is not known. This specimen belongs to a study of CD8+ T cells in alopecia areata. Background on the study: Among treated patients, oral tofacitinib was administered at 5 to 10 mg twice daily. Regarding the study as a whole: TCR sharing across patients was less clear than in mice, possibly HLA-related.

cDNA prepared by RNA extraction and subsequent reverse transcription served as the template for sequencing. Sequenced by immunoSEQ multiplex PCR; TCRdb stores in-frame clones only, minus some. The table has under 250,000 clones, around three fifths seen once. Germline-derived CDR1 and CDR2 are SQVTM and ANQGSEA. V was clipped by 6 bases and J by 4 bases, with 16 bases between them. The CDR3 is 14 residues long. Investigators sorted PBMCs to obtain both CD4+ and CD8+ T cells. V and J are TRBV29-1 and TRBJ1-5; possibly TRBD1 for D (6 bases). Material: CD4+ T cells sorted from blood, obtained at week 0. The origin of this receptor is a human donor with alopecia areata. The DNA of the CDR3 is TGCAGCGTACTCGAACAGGGTCCGAATCAGCCCCAGCATTTT. Translating it yields CSVLEQGPNQPQHF.